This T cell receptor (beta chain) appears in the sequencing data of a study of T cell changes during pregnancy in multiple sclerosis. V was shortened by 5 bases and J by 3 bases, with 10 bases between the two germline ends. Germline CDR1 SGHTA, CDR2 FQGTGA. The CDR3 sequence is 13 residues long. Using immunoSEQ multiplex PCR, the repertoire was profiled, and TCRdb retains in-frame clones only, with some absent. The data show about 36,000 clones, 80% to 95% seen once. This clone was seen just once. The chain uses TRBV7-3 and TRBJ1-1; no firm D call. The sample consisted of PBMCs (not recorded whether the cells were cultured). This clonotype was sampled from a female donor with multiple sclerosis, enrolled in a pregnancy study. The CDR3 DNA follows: TGTGCCAGCAGCCCAGACACCGACACTGAAGCTTTCTTT. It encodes CASSPDTDTEAFF.